This entry is about one T cell receptor beta chain. Its target is not known. The data were obtained in a study of cytomegalovirus exposure and HLA in healthy donors. Across the study: Researchers previously reported finding 117 million unique TCR beta sequences from about 179 million T cells. Study-level findings and limits: The listing of 150 or so TCR beta chains classed them as cytomegalovirus-associated. Later analysis suggested links between common viral pathogens and several top significant clusters.

Looked up from germline, CDR1 is SEHNR and CDR2 is FQNEAQ (reference sequence). The CDR3 has 11 amino acids. V was shortened by 5 bases and J by 5 bases, with 7 bases between the two germline ends. Use of 60 Vbeta and 13 Jbeta primers characterized the PCR. In the original analysis: An analysis performed later counted 70 million to 90 million unique TCR beta chains (roughly 11 million of them shared). TCRdb's copy holds only in-frame clones and misses some; the assay was immunoSEQ multiplex PCR. D and trimming were read from the DNA, whereas the V and J calls and clone size are those reported in that table. The table has about 94,000 clones, 81% seen once.

The chain has TRBV7-9 and TRBJ2-7, with D unresolved. This TCR was sampled from a human donor in good health. Sequenced: PBMCs. CDR3 in amino acids: CASSPSNEQYF. The CDR3 DNA is TGTGCCAGCAGCCCATCTAACGAGCAGTACTTC.